This TCR beta chain was documented in a study of blood T cell repertoires in COVID-19. Study-wide background: There were acute and convalescent COVID-19 samples, and they came from the United States, Italy and Spain. T cells, B-cell-depleted T cells, or PBMCs provided the cDNA or gDNA that served as material.

Clones were sequenced by immunoSEQ multiplex PCR, and TCRdb holds only the in-frame ones, with some missing. The sample lists fewer than 300,000 clones, roughly 85% seen once, with about an eighth in the top ten. This clone is deemed medium-sized. V shed 8 bases and J 2 bases; nucleotides not matched to a gene: 2. Germline V lookup: CDR1 MRHNA, CDR2 SNTAGT. This CDR3 is 13 amino acids long. The source of this sequence is a human donor in a cohort sampled during active COVID-19. The source material was peripheral blood. The rearrangement links TRBV6-4 to TRBJ2-3; 9 bases align to TRBD1. The CDR3 DNA sequence: TGTGCCAGCGGGACAGGGCACACAGATACGCAGTATTTT. This encodes CASGTGHTDTQYF.